Presented here are 28 T cell receptor beta chains from one specimen sequenced in a study of T cells in Graves' hyperthyroidism and ophthalmopathy. It was RNA transcripts that yielded the amplified TCR beta CDR3 regions. HTBI primers were the set used in a first-round RT-PCR of the TCR CDR3. TCRdb used MiXCR to reprocess the multiplex PCR reads, holding one entry per CDR3 protein. The profile shows more than 350,000 distinct CDR3 sequences, approximately 18% of them singletons. Sequences were obtained from blood. The source of these receptors is a woman aged 30 to 39 with Graves' hyperthyroidism that later progressed to Graves' ophthalmopathy.

Many counts were recorded for this clonotype. V gene TRBV2 combines with J gene TRBJ2-1; 9 bases fit TRBD1. This CDR3 is 14 amino acids long. CDR1 SNHLY and CDR2 FYNNEI come from the germline V gene. V was clipped by 4 bases and J by 12 bases; unmatched bases: 10. CDR3 protein: CASSAGQGGLGQFF. For the CDR3, the DNA is TGTGCCAGCAGTGCGGGACAGGGTGGCTTAGGGCAGTTCTTC. Looking up the rest from reference TRBV2 and TRBJ2-1 gives the full variable domain: EPEVTQTPSHQVTQMGQEVILRCVPISNHLYFYWYRQILGQKVEFLVSFYNNEISEKSEIFDDQFSVERPDGSNFTLKIRSTKLEDSAMYFCASSAGQGGLGQFFGPGTRLTVL.

This clonotype has a count of ten or more. The chain combines TRBV19 with TRBJ2-6; D call uncertain. The CDR3 is 15 residues long. From germline, CDR1 is LNHDA and CDR2 SQIVND (reference sequence). The germline V and J ends were trimmed by 7 bases and 0 bases, with 10 bases remaining between them. As DNA, the CDR3 is TGTGCCAGTATGGGCAGCTTCTCTGGGGCCAACGTCCTGACTTTC. Its protein product is CASMGSFSGANVLTF.

The table lists this clonotype with many counts. V usage is TRBV6-1 and J usage is TRBJ2-3, with 10 bases identical to TRBD2. CDR3 length equals 15 residues. The germline gives CDR1 MNHNS, CDR2 SASEGT. Unmatched junction bases numbered 1, after V lost 0 bases and J lost 4 bases. The CDR3 region has the DNA TGTGCCAGCAGTGAAGCTAGCGGGGGGCCAGATACGCAGTATTTT. Protein product: CASSEASGGPDTQYF.

This clonotype has a handful of counts. V usage is TRBV4-1 and J usage is TRBJ1-2; D possibly corresponds to TRBD1 (5 bases). The germline V gene has CDR1 MGHRA and CDR2 YSYEKL. Trimming took off 0 bases at V and 2 bases at J, with 10 bases between the two ends. This CDR3 contains 15 residues. CDR3 sequence reads: CASSQDPGTNYGYTF. The CDR3, as DNA: TGCGCCAGCAGCCAAGATCCAGGGACCAACTATGGCTACACCTTC.

This clonotype appeared many times. The genes are TRBV4-1 and TRBJ2-7; D is unclear. CDR1 and CDR2 from the germline V gene are MGHRA and YSYEKL. The CDR3 is 14 amino acids. V lost 3 bases, J lost 4 bases, and 13 bases lay in between. CDR3 nucleotide sequence: TGCGCCAGCAGCCACGGCGCATCTCGGTACGAGCAGTACTTC. As protein: CASSHGASRYEQYF.

V is TRBV30 and J is TRBJ1-2; no definite D call. Trimming shortened V by 0 bases and J by 4 bases, and 18 bases separated the two germline ends. CDR1 and CDR2 from the germline V gene are GTSNPN and SVGIG (reference sequence). CDR3 length: 16 residues. The CDR3 here is CAWSVETTNNGYGYTF. The CDR3, as DNA: TGTGCCTGGAGTGTTGAGACAACGAATAACGGCTATGGCTACACCTTC.

This clonotype has at least ten counts. J is TRBJ2-2 and V is TRBV19, with D unresolved. There are 15 residues in the CDR3. Trimming took 6 bases from V and 0 from J, leaving 11 bases between them. Germline V gene lookup returns CDR1 LNHDA and CDR2 SQIVND (reference sequence). CDR3 region: CASRRGAANTGELFF. DNA of the CDR3: TGTGCCAGTAGACGCGGAGCCGCGAACACCGGGGAGCTGTTTTTT.

This clonotype was detected many times. The J gene is TRBJ2-7, the V gene TRBV20-1; D is undetermined. The germline gives CDR1 DFQATT, CDR2 SNEGSKA (reference sequence). Trimming cost V 3 bases and J 4 bases, with 4 bases left between them. The CDR3 runs to 10 residues. CDR3 loop: CSARVYEQYF. CDR3 DNA: TGCAGTGCTAGGGTTTACGAGCAGTACTTC.

This clonotype was observed at least ten times. This chain joins TRBV2 and TRBJ1-2; no definite D call. From germline, CDR1 is SNHLY and CDR2 FYNNEI. This CDR3 has 15 residues. Deletions cut 10 bases from V and 4 bases from J, with 22 bases between. CDR3 loop: CAIFRAGSAFYGYTF. For the CDR3, the DNA is TGTGCCATCTTTCGGGCAGGATCCGCGTTCTATGGCTACACCTTC.

This clonotype was recorded many times. The V call is TRBV10-2, the J call TRBJ2-2, with D tentatively TRBD2 (5 bases). Trimming took off 4 bases at V and 7 bases at J, with 13 bases between the two ends. From germline, CDR1 is WSHSY and CDR2 SAAADI. The CDR3 runs 14 residues. CDR3 DNA sequence: TGCGCCAGCAGTGTGGCTAGCCGAAACGGGGAGCTGTTTTTT. The encoded protein is CASSVASRNGELFF.

This clonotype was found many times. The V call is TRBV6-1, the J call TRBJ2-1; D perhaps matches TRBD2 (5 bases). Deletions cut 5 bases from V and 7 bases from J, with 24 bases between. This CDR3 has 17 amino acids. Germline CDR1 MNHNS, CDR2 SASEGT. The CDR3 reads CASSSTLGNVKRNEQFF. CDR3 coding DNA: TGTGCCAGCAGTTCGACCCTAGGCAATGTTAAGCGGAATGAGCAGTTCTTC.

V is TRBV19 and J is TRBJ1-6, with D possibly matching TRBD1 (6 bases). Germline CDR1 and CDR2: LNHDA and SQIVND (reference sequence). This CDR3 comprises 17 residues. V shed 3 bases and J shed 3 bases, with 15 bases lying between them. The CDR3 nucleotides are TGTGCCAGTAGTATTTTCCTGACAGGAAACTATAATTCACCCCTCCACTTT. It is translated as CASSIFLTGNYNSPLHF. The whole variable domain, filled in from reference TRBV19 and TRBJ1-6, reads DGGITQSPKYLFRKEGQNVTLSCEQNLNHDAMYWYRQDPGQGLRLIYYSQIVNDFQKGDIAEGYSVSREKKESFPLTVTSAQKNPTAFYLCASSIFLTGNYNSPLHFGNGTRLTVT.

The V and J genes are TRBV6-5 and TRBJ1-2; a weak D match, TRBD1 (5 bases). With 2 bases removed from V and 4 bases from J, the gap between germline ends came to 8 bases. Germline V lookup: CDR1 MNHEY, CDR2 SVGAGI. The CDR3 is made up of 13 amino acids. The CDR3 is CASSYDSFYGYTF. Written as DNA, the CDR3 is TGTGCCAGCAGTTACGACAGTTTCTATGGCTACACCTTC.

This clonotype has at least ten counts. DNA of the CDR3: TGTGCCACCAGCAGACCTCCTCGGACTAGCGGGGTATCCCCCCAAGAGACCCAGTACTTC. The encoded protein is CATSRPPRTSGVSPQETQYF. The V and J genes are TRBV15 and TRBJ2-5, with 12 bases aligning to TRBD2. Germline CDR1 and CDR2: LNHNV and YYDKDF (reference sequence). V dropped 2 bases and J dropped 1; count of bases not matched to a gene: 14. The CDR3 is made up of 20 amino acids. Full variable domain (missing parts from reference TRBV15 and TRBJ2-5): DAMVIQNPRYQVTQFGKPVTLSCSQTLNHNVMYWYQQKSSQAPKLLFHYYDKDFNNEADTPDNFQSRRPNTSFCFLDIRSPGLGDTAMYLCATSRPPRTSGVSPQETQYFGPGTRLLVL.

This clonotype was counted ten times or more. V gene TRBV3-1 combines with J gene TRBJ2-3, with 8 bases that match TRBD2. The junction had 7 bases not matched to a gene; V was cut back by 0 bases and J by 8 bases. Germline assignment: CDR1 LGHDT and CDR2 YNNKEL (reference sequence). The length of the CDR3 is 15 residues. The CDR3 DNA follows: TGTGCCAGCAGCCAAGATCAGGGGCGGGGGGCTACGCAGTATTTT. This sequence encodes CASSQDQGRGATQYF.

This clonotype was counted ten times or more. The genes are TRBV29-1 and TRBJ1-5; D is possibly TRBD1 (5 bases). The ends were cut back, 4 bases at V and 6 bases at J, with 10 bases in the middle. Germline CDR1 is SQVTM and CDR2 is ANQGSEA. The CDR3 is 12 residues long. The CDR3 DNA is TGCAGCGTTGGAGGGGTTGGTCAGCCCCAGCATTTT. Translating it yields CSVGGVGQPQHF.

This clonotype was picked up many times. The chain employs TRBV10-3 and TRBJ2-3, with 7 bases that match TRBD2. V gave up 1 base and J gave up 0 bases; unmatched junction bases: 13. The CDR3 is made up of 19 amino acids. Germline V gene sequence: CDR1 ENHRY, CDR2 SYGVKD. This CDR3 reads CAISELQLGSGTSTDTQYF. The CDR3 nucleotides are TGTGCCATCAGTGAGTTACAGTTGGGAAGCGGGACTAGCACAGATACGCAGTATTTT.

This clonotype occurred many times. The J gene is TRBJ2-5, the V gene TRBV18, with 7 bases matching TRBD1. V dropped 3 bases and J dropped 5; count of bases not matched to a gene: 6. Germline V gives CDR1 KGHSH, CDR2 LQKENI. The CDR3 sequence is 14 residues long. The CDR3 bases are TGTGCCAGCTCACCTCGACAGGGATCGGAGACCCAGTACTTC. This translates into CASSPRQGSETQYF.

In this sample, this clonotype turned up many times. V gene TRBV28 combines with J gene TRBJ1-4; D call uncertain. CDR1 is MDHEN, CDR2 SYDVKM, per germline. V lost 4 bases and J lost 10, with 22 bases in between. The CDR3 consists of 16 residues. CDR3 residues: CASSSPWAAEVGKLFF. CDR3 DNA sequence: TGTGCCAGCAGTTCGCCGTGGGCAGCTGAGGTTGGAAAACTGTTTTTT.

Comments on this clonotype: An end of the junction does not agree with germline; a read error may underlie this. The chain has TRBV5-8 and TRBJ1-1; weak D call: TRBD1 (5 bases). This CDR3 spans 14 amino acids. The V gene's germline CDR1 is SGHTS and CDR2 YDEGEE. The CDR3 loop reads CASTIGVIGTEAFF. The CDR3 region has the DNA TGCGCCAGCACCATAGGGGTTATAGGCACTGAAGCTTTCTTT.

This clonotype was seen repeatedly, ten times or more. This chain uses TRBV5-1 with TRBJ2-7, with D maybe TRBD2 (5 bases). CDR3 length: 15 amino acids. The V end lost 5 bases, the J end lost 0 bases, and 15 bases lay between the germline ends. The V gene's germline CDR1 is SGHRS and CDR2 YFSETQ. The chain's CDR3 is CASSPGLARSYEQYF. CDR3 nucleotide sequence: TGCGCCAGCAGTCCGGGTCTAGCCCGCTCCTACGAGCAGTACTTC.

The chain couples TRBV6-2 or TRBV6-3 to TRBJ2-7, with D uncertain. In germline, CDR1 is MNHEY, CDR2 SVGEGT. V lost 4 bases and J lost 2, with 9 bases in between. The CDR3 loop spans 13 amino acids. CDR3 sequence reads: CASSWAETYEQYF. The CDR3 DNA sequence: TGTGCCAGCAGTTGGGCCGAGACCTACGAGCAGTACTTC.

This clonotype has ten or more counts. The chain uses TRBV28 and TRBJ2-5, with a weak D call TRBD1 (6 bases). The CDR3 is made up of 15 amino acids. Germline-derived CDR1 and CDR2 are MDHEN and SYDVKM. V lost 2 bases, J lost 1 base, and 11 bases lay in between. The CDR3: CASSLSMDSQETQYF. The CDR3 coding sequence is TGTGCCAGCAGTTTAAGTATGGACAGCCAAGAGACCCAGTACTTC.

V and J are TRBV2 and TRBJ1-2; D not resolved. This CDR3 comprises 14 residues. CDR1 and CDR2 (germline): SNHLY, FYNNEI. Trimming pared 1 base from V and 0 bases from J, leaving 6 bases between. DNA for the CDR3: TGTGCCAGCAGTGAAGGGCGGTCTAACTATGGCTACACCTTC. This codes for CASSEGRSNYGYTF.

In its sample, this clonotype was seen many times. This chain uses TRBV28 with TRBJ2-1; 9 bases are shared with TRBD2. This CDR3 has 16 amino acids. The germline V gene encodes CDR1 MDHEN and CDR2 SYDVKM. The ends lost 5 bases at V and 10 bases at J; junction bases unmatched: 15. The chain's CDR3 is CASSTLRGGLAYEQFF. CDR3 nucleotide sequence: TGTGCCAGCAGTACCCTCAGGGGGGGACTAGCTTACGAGCAGTTCTTC.

This clonotype was counted many times. CDR3 loop: CSAKGGQVLYGYTF. CDR3 nucleotides: TGCAGTGCTAAGGGGGGACAGGTCCTCTATGGCTACACCTTC. The V call is TRBV20-1, the J call TRBJ1-2, with TRBD1 matching over 8 bases. The V and J ends lost 4 bases and 4 bases, in that order; junction bases with no gene match: 8. Germline V lookup: CDR1 DFQATT, CDR2 SNEGSKA (reference sequence). The CDR3 has 14 residues.

This clonotype was seen at least ten times. The chain recombines TRBV5-1 with TRBJ2-2; 7 nucleotides line up with TRBD1. Unmatched junction bases numbered 4, after V lost 4 bases and J lost 4 bases. The CDR3 extends over 14 amino acids. From germline, CDR1 is SGHRS and CDR2 YFSETQ. CDR3 in DNA: TGCGCCAGCAGCCAGGGACAGATCACCGGGGAGCTGTTTTTT. Translated: CASSQGQITGELFF.

The chain links TRBV30 to TRBJ2-1, with D possibly matching TRBD1 (5 bases). The germline V gene encodes CDR1 GTSNPN and CDR2 SVGIG (reference sequence). CDR3 length: 13 residues. Trimming left V 3 bases short and J 4 bases short, with 10 bases between. The CDR3 reads CAWSSQGYNEQFF. In DNA form, the CDR3 reads TGTGCCTGGAGCTCCCAGGGTTACAATGAGCAGTTCTTC.